The rows below give T cell receptor beta chains drawn from one sample of a study of beta chain features in type 1 diabetes. This table comes from immunoSEQ multiplex PCR, and its TCRdb copy is limited to in-frame clones, with some not included. In the table there are 120,000 or so clones, about 16% of which are singletons. Source material: central memory CD4+ T cells from blood. All receptors derive from a man aged 25-45 years with type 1 diabetes. CDR3s include the opening cysteine and the closing phenylalanine or tryptophan. A D gene is named only where the DNA matches it firmly. Size is stated for part of the rows, as once, few or many counts, or as a class when the clone is expanded.

size,V,J,D,DNA,CDR3
few,TRBV19,TRBJ1-6,TRBD1,TGTGCCAGTAGTAGAACAGGGGATAATTCACCCCTCCACTTT,CASSRTGDNSPLHF
NA,TRBV27,TRBJ2-1,TRBD1,TGTGCCAGCAGTTTGGTGCGCGGAACAGGGGAAAATGAGCAGTTCTTC,CASSLVRGTGENEQFF
NA,TRBV4-3,TRBJ1-4,TRBD1,TGCGCCAGCAGCCAAGATCGAGCACAGGGGGCTTCTTTGGCTAATGAAAAACTGTTTTTT,CASSQDRAQGASLANEKLFF
NA,TRBV18,TRBJ2-1,TRBD2,TGTGCCAGCTCACCCGGGACTAGCATCTACTATGAGCAGTTCTTC,CASSPGTSIYYEQFF
few,TRBV6-1,TRBJ2-3,NA,TGTGCCAGCAGTGAACTTCTTACAGAAAGCAGGGATACGCAGTATTTT,CASSELLTESRDTQYF
NA,TRBV18,TRBJ1-2,TRBD1,TGTGCCAGCTCACCGGGACCAGGGACGCCAGGGACAGAAAATGGCTACACCTTC,CASSPGPGTPGTENGYTF
NA,TRBV7-2,TRBJ2-7,NA,TGTGCCAGCAGCTCTTCCGGGGCCTTCTACGAGCAGTACTTC,CASSSSGAFYEQYF
NA,TRBV29-1,TRBJ1-1,NA,TGCGGCGTTGAGGCAGCCCAGAGGTCTGAAGCTTTCTTT,CGVEAAQRSEAFF
many,TRBV18,TRBJ2-1,NA,TGTGCCAGCTCACAGGGGCAGGTCAATGAGCAGTTCTTC,CASSQGQVNEQFF
NA,TRBV6-5,TRBJ2-3,TRBD1,TGTGCCACCGGGACAGGGCCCACAGATACGCAGTATTTT,CATGTGPTDTQYF
NA,TRBV6-5,TRBJ2-7,TRBD1,TGTGCCAGCAGTTACTCGATATGGGACAGGGCTGTGAAGCAGTACTTC,CASSYSIWDRAVKQYF
NA,TRBV28,TRBJ2-5,TRBD1,TGTGCCAGCAGTCCTTGGACAGGCCAAGAGACCCAGTACTTC,CASSPWTGQETQYF
NA,TRBV2,TRBJ1-2,NA,TGTGCCAGCACCTGGACCGATAACTATGGCTACACCTTC,CASTWTDNYGYTF
NA,TRBV7-3,TRBJ1-6,NA,TGTGCCAGCAGCTTACAGGGGTTCGATTCACCCCTCCACTTT,CASSLQGFDSPLHF
few,TRBV2,TRBJ2-5,TRBD1,TGTGCCAGCATCCCGGGACAGGGGGTTCGAGAGACCCAGTACTTC,CASIPGQGVRETQYF
NA,TRBV5-5,TRBJ2-4,NA,TGTGCCAGCAGCTTGGGATTAGCCAAAAACATTCAGTACTTC,CASSLGLAKNIQYF
few,TRBV7-2,TRBJ2-5,NA,TGTGCCAGCAGCTTAGCGAGTCCCCACCAAGAGACCCAGTACTTC,CASSLASPHQETQYF
few,TRBV28,TRBJ1-4,NA,TGTGCCAGCAGCTACGCCGGGACACCTTTTTTT,CASSYAGTPFF
few,TRBV28,TRBJ2-7,TRBD1,TGTGCCAGCAGTTTAACCGGGACAGGGATCCAGTACTTC,CASSLTGTGIQYF
few,TRBV6-1,TRBJ1-2,NA,TGTGCCACCTCGTCTCCGGGTGGTGGCTACACCTTC,CATSSPGGGYTF
many,TRBV18,TRBJ2-1,TRBD2,TGTGCCAGCTCACCCTTGGGTAGCGGGGCCAATGAGCAGTTCTTC,CASSPLGSGANEQFF
few,TRBV28,TRBJ2-2,NA,TGTGCCACCGGACTGGACGACACCGGGGAGCTGTTTTTT,CATGLDDTGELFF
few,TRBV11-3,TRBJ2-7,TRBD2,TGTGCCAGCAGCAGGCAGACTAGCGGGGCTCCGCGAACCTACGAGCAGTACTTC,CASSRQTSGAPRTYEQYF
NA,TRBV6-5,TRBJ2-5,NA,TGTGCCAGCAGTTACTCGATGTGGCTTCAAGAGACCCAGTACTTC,CASSYSMWLQETQYF
few,TRBV7-8,TRBJ2-3,TRBD2,TGTGCCAGCAGCTTAGGAGCGGGACCGAGCACAGATACGCAGTATTTT,CASSLGAGPSTDTQYF
few,TRBV5-1,TRBJ2-5,TRBD1,TGCGCCAGCAGCTATGGGACAGGCATCCAAGAGACCCAGTACTTC,CASSYGTGIQETQYF
NA,TRBV9,TRBJ2-3,NA,TGTGCCAGCAGCGCAACTAGCTCCCGCACAGATACGCAGTATTTT,CASSATSSRTDTQYF
NA,TRBV6-1,TRBJ2-7,NA,TGTGCCAGCAGAGAGCAGGCTTACGAGCAGTACTTC,CASREQAYEQYF
NA,TRBV7-8,TRBJ1-5,TRBD1,TGTGCCAGCAGCCCAATACGATCGGACAGGGGGCTTGATCAGCCCCAGCATTTT,CASSPIRSDRGLDQPQHF
few,TRBV19,TRBJ2-1,NA,TGTGCCAGTAGCCTCAACAGGGTTTACAATGAGCAGTTCTTC,CASSLNRVYNEQFF
NA,TRBV11-2,TRBJ2-3,TRBD2,TGTGCCAGCAGCAGGGTTACTAGCGGGGGTTACACAGATACGCAGTATTTT,CASSRVTSGGYTDTQYF
few,TRBV29-1,TRBJ2-3,NA,TGCAGCGTTATCGGACAATACACAGATACGCAGTATTTT,CSVIGQYTDTQYF